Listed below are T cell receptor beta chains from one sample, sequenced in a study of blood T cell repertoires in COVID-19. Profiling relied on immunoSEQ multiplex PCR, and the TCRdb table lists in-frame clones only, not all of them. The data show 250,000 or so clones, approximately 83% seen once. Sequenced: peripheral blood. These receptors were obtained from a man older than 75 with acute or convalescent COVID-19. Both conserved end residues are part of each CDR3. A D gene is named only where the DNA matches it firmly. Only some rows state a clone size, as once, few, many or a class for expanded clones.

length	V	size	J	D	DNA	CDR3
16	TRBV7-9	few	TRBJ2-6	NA	TGTGCCAGCAGCTTATTGTGGGGGGCTGGGGCCAACGTCCTGACTTTC	CASSLLWGAGANVLTF
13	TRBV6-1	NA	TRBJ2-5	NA	TGTGCCAGCAGTGAGTTAGCGACAGAGACCCAGTACTTC	CASSELATETQYF
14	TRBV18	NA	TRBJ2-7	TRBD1	TGTGCCAGCTCACCACCGGGGACAGGCTGGGAGCAGTACTTC	CASSPPGTGWEQYF
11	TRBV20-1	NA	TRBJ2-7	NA	TGCAGTGCTAGCGTCTGGCCGAGGGAGTACTTC	CSASVWPREYF
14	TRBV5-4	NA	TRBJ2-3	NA	TGTGCCAGCAGCTTGGGGGGGGAGACAGATACGCAGTATTTT	CASSLGGETDTQYF
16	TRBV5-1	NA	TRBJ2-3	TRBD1	TGCGCCACCTCCGACAGGGGTCGGTGGAGCACAGATACGCAGTATTTT	CATSDRGRWSTDTQYF
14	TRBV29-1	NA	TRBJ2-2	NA	TGCAGCGTTGAAGCGGGGACTCCGGTCGGGGAGCTGTTTTTT	CSVEAGTPVGELFF
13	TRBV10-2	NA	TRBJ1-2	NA	TGCGCCAGCAGTGACCTTGCAACGCGTGGCTACACCTTC	CASSDLATRGYTF
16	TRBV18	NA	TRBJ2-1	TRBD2	TGTGCCAGCTCACCACGCGGCGCGGGAGGCCTTGGAGAGCAGTTCTTC	CASSPRGAGGLGEQFF
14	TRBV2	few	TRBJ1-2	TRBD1	TGTGCCAGCAGCCTTTCATGGGACAGCTATGGCTACACCTTC	CASSLSWDSYGYTF
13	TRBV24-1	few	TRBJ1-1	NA	TGTGCCACCATGGGCGGGGTGAACACTGAAGCTTTCTTT	CATMGGVNTEAFF
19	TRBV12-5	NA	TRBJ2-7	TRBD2	TGTGCTAGTGGTTTGATGGGGCTGACTAGCGGGGGGCATCAATACGAGCAGTACTTC	CASGLMGLTSGGHQYEQYF
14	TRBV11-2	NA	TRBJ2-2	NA	TGTGCCAGCAGCTTCGGGGTGTTCACCGGGGAGCTGTTTTTT	CASSFGVFTGELFF
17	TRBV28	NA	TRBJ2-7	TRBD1	TGTGCCAGCAGTTTTTGGGTGGGGCAGGGGGATTCCTACGAGCAGTACTTC	CASSFWVGQGDSYEQYF
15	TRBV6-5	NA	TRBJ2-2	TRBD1	TGTGCCAGCCGGGGGACAGGGGGCTGGACCGGGGAGCTGTTTTTT	CASRGTGGWTGELFF
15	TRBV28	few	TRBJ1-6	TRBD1	TGTGCCAGCAGTGCCAGGGACAGGGGGTACTCACCCCTCCACTTT	CASSARDRGYSPLHF
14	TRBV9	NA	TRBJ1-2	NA	TGTGCCAGCAGCGAGGGGCTCCAGAAATGGAGCTACACCTTC	CASSEGLQKWSYTF
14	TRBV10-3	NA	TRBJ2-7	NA	TGTGCCATCAGTGAGTCATATTCGGGAAACGAGCAGTACTTC	CAISESYSGNEQYF
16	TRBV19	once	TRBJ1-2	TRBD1	TGTGCCAGTAGACCCGGGACAGGGGGCGCGGTCTATGGCTACACCTTC	CASRPGTGGAVYGYTF